This TCR beta chain is drawn from a study of blood T cell repertoires in COVID-19. Study-wide context: Some COVID-19 samples were acute and others convalescent; all came from the United States, Italy and Spain.

Authors' data handling: Scientists estimated how many nucleated cells there were by amplifying reference gene primers. Using immunoSEQ multiplex PCR, the repertoire was profiled, and TCRdb retains in-frame clones only, with some absent. V and J calls and clone size are given by that table; D and trimming were obtained from the DNA. The sample shows some 200,000 clones, around 84% of them seen only once. Per the germline V gene, CDR1 is SGHRS and CDR2 is YFSETQ. There are 16 residues in the CDR3. Trimming removed 4 bases from V and 2 bases from J; junction bases left unmatched: 9. The rearrangement links TRBV5-1 to TRBJ2-3, with 8 bases that match TRBD2. Sequenced input: peripheral blood. The sequence was collected from an elderly woman with active or convalescent COVID-19. The CDR3 region has the DNA TGCGCCAGCAGCACGGAAGCGGGAGCCGTCACAGATACGCAGTATTTT. Protein product: CASSTEAGAVTDTQYF.